Sequencing of this T cell receptor beta chain was carried out in a study of blood T cell repertoires in COVID-19. Study-wide context: The analysed material was cDNA or gDNA that came from T cells, B-cell-depleted T cells, or PBMCs.

The J segment lost 4 bases and the V segment lost 1 base, leaving 3 bases of the junction unmatched. Germline V gene lookup returns CDR1 KGHSH and CDR2 LQKENI. The CDR3 consists of 15 residues. The repertoire was sequenced with immunoSEQ multiplex PCR; TCRdb's copy has only in-frame clones and lacks some. The data show 200,000 to 250,000 clones, 70% to 90% seen once. Exposed participants encountered a COVID-19 case during the 2 weeks preceding study entry. The gene calls are TRBV18 and TRBJ2-2; 7 positions agree with TRBD1. Sequenced material: PBMCs or T cells enriched from blood (not recorded which). This TCR was sampled from a woman aged 25 to 39 who had been exposed to COVID-19. DNA of the CDR3: TGTGCCAGCTCACCACAGGGGGCGACCACCGGGGAGCTGTTTTTT. This translates into CASSPQGATTGELFF.